A selection of T cell receptor beta chains follows, all from one sample in a study of blood T cell repertoires in COVID-19. TCRdb's copy holds only in-frame clones and misses some; the assay was immunoSEQ multiplex PCR. The profile shows fewer than 450,000 clones, 88% of them singletons. Sequencing was performed on peripheral blood. The source is a woman aged 50 to 60 with COVID-19, enrolled during active disease. Both conserved end residues are part of each CDR3. A D gene is named only where the DNA matches it firmly. Expanded clones are given a class, and other clones once, few, many or no size at all.

j_gene: TRBJ2-6
abundance: -
v_gene: TRBV5-1
d_gene: -
CDR3nt: TGCGCCAGCAGCCCCTACGGGGCTGGGGCCAACGTCCTGACTTTC
CDR3aa: CASSPYGAGANVLTF

j_gene: TRBJ2-7
abundance: few
v_gene: TRBV10-3
d_gene: TRBD2
CDR3nt: TGTGCCATCGGACTAGCGGGGGGGCAATACGAGCAGTACTTC
CDR3aa: CAIGLAGGQYEQYF

j_gene: TRBJ1-1
abundance: once
v_gene: TRBV6-5
d_gene: TRBD1
CDR3nt: TGTACATCAAGTCCGGGACAGCTGCACACTGAAGCTTTCTTT
CDR3aa: CTSSPGQLHTEAFF

j_gene: TRBJ1-6
abundance: -
v_gene: TRBV19
d_gene: TRBD1
CDR3nt: TGTGCCAGTAGTATAGATCTGGGGACAGTCATCAGGGGGTATAATTCACCCCTCCACTTT
CDR3aa: CASSIDLGTVIRGYNSPLHF

j_gene: TRBJ1-4
abundance: -
v_gene: TRBV21-1
d_gene: -
CDR3nt: TGTGCCAGCATCCCGGGACACAGCGTTAATGAAAAACTGTTTTTT
CDR3aa: CASIPGHSVNEKLFF

j_gene: TRBJ2-1
abundance: -
v_gene: TRBV23-1
d_gene: -
CDR3nt: TGCGCCAGCAACCAGGGCAATGAGCAGTTCTTC
CDR3aa: CASNQGNEQFF

j_gene: TRBJ1-1
abundance: once
v_gene: TRBV3-1/TRBV3-2
d_gene: -
CDR3nt: TGTGCCAGCAGCCAAGAACGAGCCAGGGACACTGAAGCTTTCTTT
CDR3aa: CASSQERARDTEAFF

j_gene: TRBJ2-2
abundance: -
v_gene: TRBV19
d_gene: -
CDR3nt: TGTGCCAGTAGTATCACAAGGGGTAACACCGGGGAGCTGTTTTTT
CDR3aa: CASSITRGNTGELFF

j_gene: TRBJ1-4
abundance: -
v_gene: TRBV13
d_gene: -
CDR3nt: TGTGCCAGCAGCCCTCAAGGGGAAACTACCGCAACTAATGAAAAACTGTTTTTT
CDR3aa: CASSPQGETTATNEKLFF

j_gene: TRBJ1-4
abundance: -
v_gene: TRBV5-5
d_gene: TRBD1
CDR3nt: TGTGCCAGCAGCACGGACAGGGCAACTAATGAAAAACTGTTTTTT
CDR3aa: CASSTDRATNEKLFF

j_gene: TRBJ1-1
abundance: -
v_gene: TRBV2
d_gene: -
CDR3nt: TGTGCCAGCAAAGCTCCGGGACTCGAAGCTTTCTTT
CDR3aa: CASKAPGLEAFF

j_gene: TRBJ1-4
abundance: few
v_gene: TRBV7-9
d_gene: -
CDR3nt: TGTGCCAGCAGCTTAGCCCTTGGCAGGGCTAGTGAAAAACTGTTTTTT
CDR3aa: CASSLALGRASEKLFF

j_gene: TRBJ2-1
abundance: -
v_gene: TRBV27
d_gene: -
CDR3nt: TGTGCCAGCAGTCCTTCGACTAGTTTACATGAGCAGTTCTTC
CDR3aa: CASSPSTSLHEQFF

j_gene: TRBJ2-3
abundance: once
v_gene: TRBV6-4
d_gene: TRBD2
CDR3nt: TGTGCCAGCAGTGACTCTAGCGGGGGCACAGATACGCAGTATTTT
CDR3aa: CASSDSSGGTDTQYF

j_gene: TRBJ2-7
abundance: -
v_gene: TRBV7-9
d_gene: -
CDR3nt: TGTGCCAGCAGCTTAGGGGAGGTTGCCTACGAGCAGTACTTC
CDR3aa: CASSLGEVAYEQYF

j_gene: TRBJ2-7
abundance: -
v_gene: TRBV5-1
d_gene: -
CDR3nt: TGCGCCAGCACTGAGGGAGTGGGCGAGCAGTACTTC
CDR3aa: CASTEGVGEQYF

j_gene: TRBJ2-7
abundance: -
v_gene: TRBV11-3
d_gene: TRBD1
CDR3nt: TGTGCCAGCAGTCAAAGAACAGGGGTTGCCTACGAGCAGTACTTC
CDR3aa: CASSQRTGVAYEQYF

j_gene: TRBJ1-2
abundance: -
v_gene: TRBV7-6
d_gene: TRBD1
CDR3nt: TGTGCCAGCAGCTTAGAGGGGACAGATAACTATGGCTACACCTTC
CDR3aa: CASSLEGTDNYGYTF

j_gene: TRBJ1-6
abundance: few
v_gene: TRBV4-1
d_gene: TRBD1
CDR3nt: TGCGCCAGCAGCCAAGATCGGCAGGGGGCTGGGCCCCTCCACTTT
CDR3aa: CASSQDRQGAGPLHF

j_gene: TRBJ2-7
abundance: -
v_gene: TRBV5-1
d_gene: TRBD2
CDR3nt: TGCGCCAGCAGCCCCCCCGTCGGTGCGGGGGCCTACGAGCAGTACTTC
CDR3aa: CASSPPVGAGAYEQYF

j_gene: TRBJ1-2
abundance: -
v_gene: TRBV6-5
d_gene: -
CDR3nt: TGTGCCAGCAGTTACTCGGGTAGGGAGGGAGGCTATGGCTACACCTTC
CDR3aa: CASSYSGREGGYGYTF

j_gene: TRBJ2-5
abundance: -
v_gene: TRBV5-4
d_gene: TRBD1
CDR3nt: TGTGCCAGCAGCTTGGGACAGGGCCAAGAGACCCAGTACTTC
CDR3aa: CASSLGQGQETQYF

j_gene: TRBJ1-3
abundance: -
v_gene: TRBV19
d_gene: -
CDR3nt: TGTGCCAGTAGTTTGGCCAGGGCTTCTGGAAACACCATATATTTT
CDR3aa: CASSLARASGNTIYF

j_gene: TRBJ1-2
abundance: -
v_gene: TRBV29-1
d_gene: TRBD1
CDR3nt: TGCAGCGTTGAAGATACCGGGACAGTCTATGGCTACACCTTC
CDR3aa: CSVEDTGTVYGYTF

j_gene: TRBJ2-7
abundance: -
v_gene: TRBV24-1
d_gene: -
CDR3nt: TGTGCCACCAGTGACCCTGACTCGACGGGTCCCTACGAGCAGTACTTC
CDR3aa: CATSDPDSTGPYEQYF

j_gene: TRBJ1-4
abundance: -
v_gene: TRBV21-1
d_gene: -
CDR3nt: TGTGCCAGCAGCATCCGGGACAGGGGGCTCCGCGCATATGGTGAAAAACTGTTTTTT
CDR3aa: CASSIRDRGLRAYGEKLFF

j_gene: TRBJ2-7
abundance: once
v_gene: TRBV21-1
d_gene: -
CDR3nt: TGTGCCAGCAGCAAACGTAGCGCCGGGACAGGGGATTACGAGCAGTACTTC
CDR3aa: CASSKRSAGTGDYEQYF

j_gene: TRBJ1-1
abundance: -
v_gene: TRBV12-3/TRBV12-4
d_gene: -
CDR3nt: TGTGCCAGCAGACTTGGACAATCCGAAGCTTTCTTT
CDR3aa: CASRLGQSEAFF

j_gene: TRBJ1-4
abundance: -
v_gene: TRBV6-1
d_gene: TRBD1
CDR3nt: TGTGCCAGCAGCCCCGGGACAGTTAATGAAAAACTGTTTTTT
CDR3aa: CASSPGTVNEKLFF

j_gene: TRBJ1-1
abundance: -
v_gene: TRBV28
d_gene: -
CDR3nt: TGTGCCAGCAGTCCCACAGGGTTCGGCGCTTTCTTT
CDR3aa: CASSPTGFGAFF

j_gene: TRBJ2-5
abundance: -
v_gene: TRBV5-1
d_gene: TRBD1
CDR3nt: TGCGCCAGCAGCCCAAGGACAGGGCATGAGACCCAGTACTTC
CDR3aa: CASSPRTGHETQYF

j_gene: TRBJ1-6
abundance: -
v_gene: TRBV9
d_gene: -
CDR3nt: TGTGCCAGCAGCGTATTGGGAGTAACGAATTCACCCCTCCACTTT
CDR3aa: CASSVLGVTNSPLHF

j_gene: TRBJ1-4
abundance: -
v_gene: TRBV5-6
d_gene: -
CDR3nt: TGTGCCAGCAGCTTAAAAGTGGGGCTCTCGCGAGGACTGTTTTTT
CDR3aa: CASSLKVGLSRGLFF

j_gene: TRBJ2-2
abundance: -
v_gene: TRBV5-1
d_gene: TRBD2
CDR3nt: TGCGCCAGCAGCTTGGATTTAGCGGGGGCGAACACCGGGGAGCTGTTTTTT
CDR3aa: CASSLDLAGANTGELFF

j_gene: TRBJ2-7
abundance: -
v_gene: TRBV2
d_gene: TRBD1
CDR3nt: TGTGCCAGCAGAAGAACAGGGGTGGGTGAGCAGTACTTC
CDR3aa: CASRRTGVGEQYF

j_gene: TRBJ2-7
abundance: -
v_gene: TRBV12-3/TRBV12-4
d_gene: -
CDR3nt: TGTGCCAGCAGTTTTAGGGGATACGAGCAGTACTTC
CDR3aa: CASSFRGYEQYF

j_gene: TRBJ2-5
abundance: many
v_gene: TRBV24-1
d_gene: -
CDR3nt: TGTGCCACCAGTGACCCTCGGGTTCTCGAGACCCAGTACTTC
CDR3aa: CATSDPRVLETQYF

j_gene: TRBJ1-2
abundance: few
v_gene: TRBV6-1
d_gene: TRBD1
CDR3nt: TGTGCCAGCAGTGAAGCGATGGAGGGGGCGGGAGGCTACACCTTC
CDR3aa: CASSEAMEGAGGYTF

j_gene: TRBJ2-2
abundance: -
v_gene: TRBV5-1
d_gene: -
CDR3nt: TGCGCCAGCAGCCCCGAGGCGTCCTTGAACACCGGGGAGCTGTTTTTT
CDR3aa: CASSPEASLNTGELFF

j_gene: TRBJ2-1
abundance: -
v_gene: TRBV5-1
d_gene: TRBD1
CDR3nt: TGCGCCAGCAGCTTGCCCCGGGACAGGGGGCTAGGCGACAATGAGCAGTTCTTC
CDR3aa: CASSLPRDRGLGDNEQFF

j_gene: TRBJ1-2
abundance: once
v_gene: TRBV28
d_gene: TRBD1
CDR3nt: TGTGCCAGCAGTTCGGGACAGGCCTATGGCTACACCTTC
CDR3aa: CASSSGQAYGYTF

j_gene: TRBJ1-1
abundance: -
v_gene: TRBV11-2
d_gene: -
CDR3nt: TGTGCCAGCAGCCCTAACAGCTGGGGGGTTGGGAGCACTGAAGCTTTCTTT
CDR3aa: CASSPNSWGVGSTEAFF

j_gene: TRBJ1-2
abundance: -
v_gene: TRBV5-1
d_gene: TRBD1
CDR3nt: TGCGCCAGCAGCGCCTCAGGGGGCGGAGGCTATGGCTACACCTTC
CDR3aa: CASSASGGGGYGYTF

j_gene: TRBJ2-7
abundance: -
v_gene: TRBV6-5
d_gene: TRBD1
CDR3nt: TGTGCCAGCAGCAGAACCGGGACAGGGGGGAACGAGCAGTACTTC
CDR3aa: CASSRTGTGGNEQYF

j_gene: TRBJ2-3
abundance: -
v_gene: TRBV5-1
d_gene: -
CDR3nt: TGCGCCAGCAGCTTGGAGGAGGGCAGCACAGATACGCAGTATTTT
CDR3aa: CASSLEEGSTDTQYF